This T cell receptor (beta chain) was obtained from a study of shared clonotypes between healthy human individuals. Turning to the study itself: CD4 naive and CD4 memory each took three plates per donor, while CD8 naive took two and CD8 memory one.

The CDR3 consists of 15 residues. Trimming took 6 bases from V and 4 from J; bases not matched to a gene: 12. Per the germline V gene, CDR1 is MNHEY and CDR2 is SMNVEV (reference sequence). The assay was immunoSEQ multiplex PCR, and TCRdb's table has in-frame clones only and misses some. Here the sample spans 2,500,000 or so clones, 90% to 95% being singletons. The receptor's source is a man aged 18 to 30 in good health. The sequenced sample consisted of naive CD4+ T cells sorted from blood. The subset: CD45RA+ positively selected. The chain carries TRBV27 and TRBJ2-7, with TRBD2 matching over 7 bases. CDR3 protein: CASSRLAEKSYEQYF. CDR3 nucleotides: TGTGCCAGCAGCCGGCTAGCGGAGAAGTCATACGAGCAGTACTTC.